This T cell receptor (beta chain) is from a study of blood T cell repertoires in COVID-19. Assay used: immunoSEQ multiplex PCR; TCRdb lists only in-frame clones, some missing. The table includes about 190,000 clones, 70% to 90% detected once. Germline V gives CDR1 GTSNPN, CDR2 SVGIG (reference sequence). The CDR3 totals 15 residues. J lost 5 bases, V lost 2 bases, and 8 bases had no gene match. The TCR comes from a human donor in a cohort sampled during active COVID-19. Sequenced sample: peripheral blood. The J gene is TRBJ2-5, the V gene TRBV30; 10 bases align to TRBD2. CDR3 sequence reads: CAWSPRLAGAETQYF. Here the CDR3 DNA reads TGTGCCTGGAGTCCACGACTAGCGGGTGCTGAGACCCAGTACTTC.